This TCR beta chain originates from a study of T cells expressing NK-cell markers. Study-wide background: One of the eight sequenced donors was seronegative, whereas the other seven were HCMV-seropositive.

Turning to this clonotype: What it recognizes is unknown.

This CDR3 is 13 amino acids long. The germline V gene has CDR1 KGHSH and CDR2 LQKENI. Findings of the study overall: Six or seven donors carried dominant NKG2C+ clonotypes that made up 1.0-7.0% of their CD8+ T cells. Whether the expanded NKG2C+ T cell clones recognized HCMV remained unclear.

Beta-chain TCR cDNA was generated via 5'RACE template switching with UMIs. With the 5' RACE reads reprocessed, TCRdb shows one record per CDR3 protein and no DNA. This listing includes a few hundred thousand distinct CDR3 sequences. This receptor was identified in a man aged 18 to 69 in good health. V usage is TRBV18 and J usage is TRBJ2-7; TCRdb's D gene call, TRBD2, goes unchecked for lack of DNA. Sequencing used blood T cells: a sorted CD56 or NKG2C T cell subset, CD4+ or CD8+ T cells, or bulk PBMC T cells (not recorded which). CDR3 residues: CASSPRELNEQYF.